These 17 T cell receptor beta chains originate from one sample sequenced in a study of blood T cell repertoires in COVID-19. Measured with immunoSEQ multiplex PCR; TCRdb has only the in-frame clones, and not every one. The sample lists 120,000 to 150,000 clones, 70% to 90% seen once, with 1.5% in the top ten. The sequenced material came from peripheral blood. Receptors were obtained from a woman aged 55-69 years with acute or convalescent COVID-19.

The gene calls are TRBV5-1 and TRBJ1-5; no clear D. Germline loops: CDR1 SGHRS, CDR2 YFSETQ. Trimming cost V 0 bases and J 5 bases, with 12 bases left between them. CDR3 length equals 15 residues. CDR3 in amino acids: CASSLGGHPDQPQHF. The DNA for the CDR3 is TGCGCCAGCAGCTTGGGTGGCCACCCCGATCAGCCCCAGCATTTT.

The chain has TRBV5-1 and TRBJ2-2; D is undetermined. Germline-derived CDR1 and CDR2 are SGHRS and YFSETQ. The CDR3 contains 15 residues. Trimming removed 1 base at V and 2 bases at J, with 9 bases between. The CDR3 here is CASSLNNINTGELFF. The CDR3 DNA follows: TGCGCCAGCAGCTTGAATAACATAAACACCGGGGAGCTGTTTTTT.

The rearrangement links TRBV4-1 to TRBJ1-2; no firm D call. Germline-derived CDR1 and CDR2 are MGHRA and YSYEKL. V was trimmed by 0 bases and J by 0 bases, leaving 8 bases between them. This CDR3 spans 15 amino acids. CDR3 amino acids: CASSQEEGANYGYTF. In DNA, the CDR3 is TGCGCCAGCAGCCAAGAAGAGGGAGCTAACTATGGCTACACCTTC.

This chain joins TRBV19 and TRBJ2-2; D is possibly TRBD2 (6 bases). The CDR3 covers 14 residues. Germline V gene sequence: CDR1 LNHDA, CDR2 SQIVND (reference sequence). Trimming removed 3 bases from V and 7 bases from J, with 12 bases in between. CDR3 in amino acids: CASSIRGSGGELFF. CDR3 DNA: TGTGCCAGTAGTATTCGGGGGAGCGGCGGGGAGCTGTTTTTT.

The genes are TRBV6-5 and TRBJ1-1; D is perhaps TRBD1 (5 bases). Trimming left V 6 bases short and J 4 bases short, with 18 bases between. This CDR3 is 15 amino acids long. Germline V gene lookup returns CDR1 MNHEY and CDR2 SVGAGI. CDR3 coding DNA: TGTGCCAGCAGCCGCCGAGGGGACTCGGGCACTGAAGCTTTCTTT. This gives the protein CASSRRGDSGTEAFF.

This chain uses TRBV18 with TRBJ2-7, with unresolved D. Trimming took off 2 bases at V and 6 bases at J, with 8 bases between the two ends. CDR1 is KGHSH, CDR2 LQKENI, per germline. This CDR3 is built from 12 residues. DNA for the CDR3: TGTGCCAGCTCACCAACTGACTCCGAGCAGTACTTC. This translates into CASSPTDSEQYF.

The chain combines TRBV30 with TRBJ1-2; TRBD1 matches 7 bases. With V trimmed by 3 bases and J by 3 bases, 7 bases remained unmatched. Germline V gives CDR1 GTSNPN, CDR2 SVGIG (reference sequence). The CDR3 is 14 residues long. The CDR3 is CAWRRTGGYYGYTF. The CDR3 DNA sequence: TGTGCCTGGAGGCGGACAGGAGGATACTATGGCTACACCTTC.

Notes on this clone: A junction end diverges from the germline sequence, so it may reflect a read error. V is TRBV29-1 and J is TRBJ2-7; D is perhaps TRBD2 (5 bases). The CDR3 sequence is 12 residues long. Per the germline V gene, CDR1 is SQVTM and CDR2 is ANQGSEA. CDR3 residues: CSVEDLLRVPIF. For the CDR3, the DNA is TGCAGCGTTGAAGATCTTTTGCGGGTGCCGATCTTC.

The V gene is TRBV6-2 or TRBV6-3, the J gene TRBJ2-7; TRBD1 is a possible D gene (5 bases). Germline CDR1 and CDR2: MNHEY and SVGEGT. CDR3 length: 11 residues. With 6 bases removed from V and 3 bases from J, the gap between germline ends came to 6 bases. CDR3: CASSDSYEQYF. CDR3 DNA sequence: TGTGCCAGCAGCGACAGCTACGAGCAGTACTTC.

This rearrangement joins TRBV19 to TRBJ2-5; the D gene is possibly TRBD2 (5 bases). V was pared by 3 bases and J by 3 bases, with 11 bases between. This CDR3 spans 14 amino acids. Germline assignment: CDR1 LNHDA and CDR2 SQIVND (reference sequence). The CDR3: CASSIGVGKETQYF. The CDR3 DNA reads TGTGCCAGTAGTATCGGAGTCGGGAAAGAGACCCAGTACTTC.

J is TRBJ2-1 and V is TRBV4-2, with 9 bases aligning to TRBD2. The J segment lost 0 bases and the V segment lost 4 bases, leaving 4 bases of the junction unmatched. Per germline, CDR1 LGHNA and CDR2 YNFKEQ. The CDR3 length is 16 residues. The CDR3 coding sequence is TGTGCCAGCAGCCCTACTAGCGGGCCCTCCTACAATGAGCAGTTCTTC. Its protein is CASSPTSGPSYNEQFF.

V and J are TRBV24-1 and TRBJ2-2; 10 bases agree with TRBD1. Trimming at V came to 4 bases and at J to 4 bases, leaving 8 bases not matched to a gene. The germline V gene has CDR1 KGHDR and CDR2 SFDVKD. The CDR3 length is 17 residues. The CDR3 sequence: CATSEAGTGVFTGELFF. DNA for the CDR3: TGTGCCACCAGTGAGGCCGGGACAGGGGTGTTCACCGGGGAGCTGTTTTTT.

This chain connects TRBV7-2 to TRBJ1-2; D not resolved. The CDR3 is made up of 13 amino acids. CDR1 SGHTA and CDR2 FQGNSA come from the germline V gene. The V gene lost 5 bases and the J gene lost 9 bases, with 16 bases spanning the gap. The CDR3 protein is CASSPTGSVSYTF. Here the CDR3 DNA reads TGTGCCAGCAGCCCCACGGGGTCGGTGAGCTACACCTTC.

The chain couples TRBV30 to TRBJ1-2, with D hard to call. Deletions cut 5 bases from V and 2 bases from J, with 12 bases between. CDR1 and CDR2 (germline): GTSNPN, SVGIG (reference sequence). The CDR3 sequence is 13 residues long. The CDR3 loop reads CAWVGLGNYGYTF. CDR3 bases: TGTGCCTGGGTTGGACTGGGGAACTATGGCTACACCTTC.

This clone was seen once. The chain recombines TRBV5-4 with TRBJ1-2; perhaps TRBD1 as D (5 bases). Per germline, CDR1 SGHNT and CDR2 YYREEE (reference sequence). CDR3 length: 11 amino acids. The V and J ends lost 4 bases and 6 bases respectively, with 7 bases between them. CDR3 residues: CASSTGDGYTF. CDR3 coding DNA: TGTGCCAGCAGCACAGGTGATGGCTACACCTTC.

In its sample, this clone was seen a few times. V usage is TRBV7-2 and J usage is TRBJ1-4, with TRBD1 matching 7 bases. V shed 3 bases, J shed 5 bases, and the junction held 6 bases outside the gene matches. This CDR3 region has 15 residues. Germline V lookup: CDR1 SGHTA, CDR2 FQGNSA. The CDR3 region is CASSLAGTANEKLFF. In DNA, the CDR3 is TGTGCCAGCAGCTTGGCCGGGACAGCGAATGAAAAACTGTTTTTT.

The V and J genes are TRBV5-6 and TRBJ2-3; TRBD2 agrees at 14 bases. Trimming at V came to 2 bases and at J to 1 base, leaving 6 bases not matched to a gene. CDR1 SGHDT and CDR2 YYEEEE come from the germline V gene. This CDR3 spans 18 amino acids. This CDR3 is CASSFQTSGGAGTDTQYF. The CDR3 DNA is TGTGCCAGCAGCTTCCAGACTAGCGGGGGGGCTGGCACAGATACGCAGTATTTT.